These T cell receptor beta chains were read from a single sample in a study of T cells after yellow fever vaccination. TCRdb redid the calling of the 5' RACE reads with MiXCR, one entry per CDR3 protein. Of 300,000 to 350,000 distinct CDR3 sequences listed, over 3.5% were seen once; the top ten hold 15% to 20%. Sequencing was performed on PBMCs, taken 15 days after the yellow fever booster vaccination. The receptors were gathered from a young man who received the YFV17D yellow fever vaccine. Each CDR3 is given with its conserved first and last residue. D genes are given only for firm matches. Part of the rows lack a size; the others show once, few, many or a class for expanded clones.

cdr3_nt: TGCGCCAGCAGTACGGTCGGGGGAAACGAGCAGTTCTTC
cdr3_aa: CASSTVGGNEQFF
v_call: TRBV5-1
d_call: NA
clone_size: many
j_call: TRBJ2-1

cdr3_nt: TGTGCCAACGACCTCCCTGGGAGGACGATTTATGGCTACACCTTC
cdr3_aa: CANDLPGRTIYGYTF
v_call: TRBV2
d_call: NA
clone_size: few
j_call: TRBJ1-2

cdr3_nt: TGTGCCAGCAGCAAAGACAGGGGGAAAGCTGAAGCTTTCTTT
cdr3_aa: CASSKDRGKAEAFF
v_call: TRBV6-5
d_call: TRBD1
clone_size: many
j_call: TRBJ1-1

cdr3_nt: TGTGATGGTAGTGGCTTATCCAGGGGAAACTATAATTCACCCCTCCACTTT
cdr3_aa: CDGSGLSRGNYNSPLHF
v_call: TRBV12-5
d_call: NA
clone_size: few
j_call: TRBJ1-6

cdr3_nt: TGTGCCAGCAGCATCCGGACAGATAATTCACCCCTCCACTTT
cdr3_aa: CASSIRTDNSPLHF
v_call: TRBV7-2
d_call: NA
clone_size: many
j_call: TRBJ1-6

cdr3_nt: TGCAGCGTTCGCGGGACATACAATGAGCAGTTCTTC
cdr3_aa: CSVRGTYNEQFF
v_call: TRBV29-1
d_call: NA
clone_size: many
j_call: TRBJ2-1

cdr3_nt: TGCAGCGTCCCAGGGCGGCAGGGTATGGGCACAGATACGCAGTATTTT
cdr3_aa: CSVPGRQGMGTDTQYF
v_call: TRBV29-1
d_call: NA
clone_size: few
j_call: TRBJ2-3

cdr3_nt: TGCAGTGTGGGGGGCCGGCGCGAAAAACTGTTTTTT
cdr3_aa: CSVGGRREKLFF
v_call: TRBV20-1
d_call: NA
clone_size: few
j_call: TRBJ1-4

cdr3_nt: TGCAGTGCTAGTGGTTCGACCACTGAAGCTTTCTTT
cdr3_aa: CSASGSTTEAFF
v_call: TRBV20-1
d_call: NA
clone_size: NA
j_call: TRBJ1-1

cdr3_nt: TGCGCCAGCAGCTTCACAAGTTCCCAAGAGACCCAGTACTTC
cdr3_aa: CASSFTSSQETQYF
v_call: TRBV5-1
d_call: NA
clone_size: few
j_call: TRBJ2-5

cdr3_nt: TGTGCCAGCAGCGGCCGGGACCGAAGGGACTATGGCTACACCTTC
cdr3_aa: CASSGRDRRDYGYTF
v_call: TRBV7-9
d_call: NA
clone_size: NA
j_call: TRBJ1-2

cdr3_nt: TGTGCCAGCGCGAACACTGAAGCTTTCTTT
cdr3_aa: CASANTEAFF
v_call: TRBV6-6
d_call: NA
clone_size: many
j_call: TRBJ1-1

cdr3_nt: TGCAGCGTTGAAATCGGGGCAGGAGAGACCCAGTACTTC
cdr3_aa: CSVEIGAGETQYF
v_call: TRBV29-1
d_call: NA
clone_size: NA
j_call: TRBJ2-5

cdr3_nt: TGTGCCAGCAGATGGACAGGGGCGGGTGGCTACACCTTC
cdr3_aa: CASRWTGAGGYTF
v_call: TRBV12-3/TRBV12-4
d_call: TRBD1
clone_size: many
j_call: TRBJ1-2

cdr3_nt: TGCGCCAGCAGCCCCGACAGGGCCGGGGAGCTGTTTTTT
cdr3_aa: CASSPDRAGELFF
v_call: TRBV5-1
d_call: TRBD1
clone_size: many
j_call: TRBJ2-2

cdr3_nt: TGTGCCAGCTCACCGAGCGGGGCAGCTGAGCAGTACTTC
cdr3_aa: CASSPSGAAEQYF
v_call: TRBV18
d_call: TRBD2
clone_size: many
j_call: TRBJ2-7

cdr3_nt: TGTGCCAGCAGCCCTCAGGGGTACGTGACTAGCACAGATACGCAGTATTTT
cdr3_aa: CASSPQGYVTSTDTQYF
v_call: TRBV7-3
d_call: NA
clone_size: NA
j_call: TRBJ2-3

cdr3_nt: TGTGCCAGCAGTTACTTTCTCTACGAGACGAACACTGAAGCTTTCTTT
cdr3_aa: CASSYFLYETNTEAFF
v_call: TRBV6-6
d_call: NA
clone_size: NA
j_call: TRBJ1-1

cdr3_nt: TGCGCCAGCAGCTTGGTCACAGTGAATGAAAAACTGTTTTTT
cdr3_aa: CASSLVTVNEKLFF
v_call: TRBV5-1
d_call: NA
clone_size: NA
j_call: TRBJ1-4

cdr3_nt: TGTGCCAGCAGCCCCAATCCTCGGGGCAATCAGCCCCAGCATTTT
cdr3_aa: CASSPNPRGNQPQHF
v_call: TRBV4-2
d_call: NA
clone_size: NA
j_call: TRBJ1-5

cdr3_nt: TGCAGTGCTCGTCGGGGTTACGAGCAGTACTTC
cdr3_aa: CSARRGYEQYF
v_call: TRBV20-1
d_call: NA
clone_size: many
j_call: TRBJ2-7

cdr3_nt: TGTGCCAGCGTCCCGGGGGGCGTGTTAACAGATACGCAGTATTTT
cdr3_aa: CASVPGGVLTDTQYF
v_call: TRBV5-6
d_call: NA
clone_size: many
j_call: TRBJ2-3

cdr3_nt: TGTGCCACCAGTGAGGCTAGCGGGGGTGACACAGATACGCAGTATTTT
cdr3_aa: CATSEASGGDTDTQYF
v_call: TRBV24-1
d_call: TRBD2
clone_size: NA
j_call: TRBJ2-3

cdr3_nt: TGCGCCAGCAGCCAAGATAAGCCTCTGCGGAGAGAGGATGAAAAACTGTTTTTT
cdr3_aa: CASSQDKPLRREDEKLFF
v_call: TRBV4-3
d_call: NA
clone_size: NA
j_call: TRBJ1-4

cdr3_nt: TGTGCCAGCAGTTTAACAGGGTTTCCTGAAGCTTTCTTT
cdr3_aa: CASSLTGFPEAFF
v_call: TRBV6-2/TRBV6-3
d_call: NA
clone_size: few
j_call: TRBJ1-1

cdr3_nt: TGCACCAGCAGCCAAGAGACGGGGGGCGGGCAGCCCCAGCATTTT
cdr3_aa: CTSSQETGGGQPQHF
v_call: TRBV1
d_call: NA
clone_size: many
j_call: TRBJ1-5

cdr3_nt: TGCGCCAGCAGCCAAGATCCTAGCGGGGGCACAGATACGCAGTATTTT
cdr3_aa: CASSQDPSGGTDTQYF
v_call: TRBV4-3
d_call: TRBD2
clone_size: many
j_call: TRBJ2-3

cdr3_nt: TGTGCCAGCATCCGGACAGGGTCTTTTATCACCGGGGAGCTGTTTTTT
cdr3_aa: CASIRTGSFITGELFF
v_call: TRBV6-1
d_call: TRBD1
clone_size: NA
j_call: TRBJ2-2